One and the same sample provided the 14 T cell receptor beta chains below, sequenced in a study of identifying expanded T cells in peripheral blood. Assay used: immunoSEQ multiplex PCR; TCRdb lists only in-frame clones, some missing. The profile shows tens of thousands of clones, approximately 91% of them singletons. The sequenced material came from blood. These receptor sequences come from a person between 18 and 75 years old in good health.

The CDR3 region is CASSFSGTESGNTIYF. The CDR3 DNA follows: TGTGCCAGCAGCTTTTCCGGGACAGAGTCTGGAAACACCATATATTTT. The genes are TRBV7-2 and TRBJ1-3; 7 bases match TRBD1. This CDR3 region has 16 residues. CDR1 and CDR2 (germline): SGHTA, FQGNSA. V shed 3 bases, J shed 1 base, and the junction held 6 bases outside the gene matches.

The chain couples TRBV6-5 to TRBJ1-6; tentative D call: TRBD1 (5 bases). The CDR3 is 14 amino acids. V gave up 0 bases and J gave up 7 bases, with 7 bases separating them. The V gene's germline CDR1 is MNHEY and CDR2 SVGAGI. The CDR3 coding sequence is TGTGCCAGCAGTTACTCGGGGGAGAATTCACCCCTCCACTTT. This encodes CASSYSGENSPLHF.

This clone was detected only once. The chain recombines TRBV9 with TRBJ1-2, with D possibly matching TRBD1 (5 bases). Germline V gene sequence: CDR1 SGDLS, CDR2 YYNGEE. Trimming stripped 3 bases from V and 5 bases from J, with 23 bases between. This CDR3 spans 17 amino acids. CDR3 coding DNA: TGTGCCAGCAGCGCCTCGGCGGGGACGATTCCGACTTATGGCTACACCTTC. It encodes CASSASAGTIPTYGYTF.

This sequence joins TRBV4-1 and TRBJ1-2; D gene uncertain. The CDR3 length is 15 residues. The germline V and J ends were trimmed by 1 base and 3 bases, with 12 bases remaining between them. In germline, CDR1 is MGHRA, CDR2 YSYEKL. The CDR3 region has the DNA TGCGCCAGCAGCCAAGTCGTTCCCCTGGACTATGGCTACACCTTC. It yields the protein CASSQVVPLDYGYTF.

V and J are TRBV27 and TRBJ2-3, with a weak D call TRBD2 (6 bases). CDR1 is MNHEY, CDR2 SMNVEV, per germline (reference sequence). V was cut by 2 bases and J by 2 bases, with 11 bases left in between. The CDR3 length is 15 residues. The CDR3 bases are TGTGCCAGCAGTTTACAGGAGGGCCACACAGATACGCAGTATTTT. Translation gives CASSLQEGHTDTQYF.

The gene calls are TRBV25-1 and TRBJ1-1; tentative D call: TRBD1 (6 bases). V was pared by 9 bases and J by 0 bases, with 11 bases between. The CDR3 totals 13 residues. Germline V gene sequence: CDR1 MGHDK, CDR2 SYGVNS. The CDR3 nucleotides read TGTGCCAGTAAGGGGGAAATGAACACTGAAGCTTTCTTT. It yields the protein CASKGEMNTEAFF. The full variable domain, with the rest looked up from reference TRBV25-1 and TRBJ1-1, is EADIYQTPRYLVIGTGKKITLECSQTMGHDKMYWYQQDPGMELHLIHYSYGVNSTEKGDLSSESTVSRIRTEHFPLTLESARPSHTSQYLCASKGEMNTEAFFGQGTRLTVV.

V gene TRBV2 combines with J gene TRBJ1-1; TRBD1 aligns across 7 bases. V lost 6 bases to trimming and J lost 5 bases; unmatched junction nucleotides: 3. Germline V gene data show CDR1 as SNHLY and CDR2 as FYNNEI. The CDR3 has 12 amino acids. In nucleotides, the CDR3 is TGTGCCAGCAGGCAGGGGGAGACTGAAGCTTTCTTT. Protein: CASRQGETEAFF.

The chain carries TRBV5-8 and TRBJ1-4; 9 bases are shared with TRBD1. This CDR3 is built from 14 residues. The J segment lost 8 bases and the V segment lost 3 bases, leaving 5 bases of the junction unmatched. CDR1 is SGHTS and CDR2 is YDEGEE in the germline V gene. The CDR3 DNA is TGTGCCAGCAGCTCGGGACAGGGCCGAGAAAAACTGTTTTTT. This translates into CASSSGQGREKLFF. Full variable domain (missing parts from reference TRBV5-8 and TRBJ1-4): EAGVTQSPTHLIKTRGQQATLRCSPISGHTSVYWYQQALGLGLQFLLWYDEGEERNRGNFPPRFSGRQFPNYSSELNVNALELEDSALYLCASSSGQGREKLFFGSGTQLSVL.

This rearrangement joins TRBV10-1 to TRBJ2-3, with 9 bases aligning to TRBD2. Losses at the gene ends were 3 bases for V and 5 bases for J; bases not matched to a gene: 6. CDR3 length equals 15 residues. The germline V gene has CDR1 WNHNN and CDR2 SYGVQD (reference sequence). The CDR3 here is CASSEARGGRDTQYF. DNA for the CDR3: TGCGCCAGCAGTGAAGCGCGGGGGGGCCGAGATACGCAGTATTTT.

This rearrangement joins TRBV19 to TRBJ2-5; D call uncertain. The V gene lost 2 bases and the J gene lost 5 bases, with 12 bases spanning the gap. The CDR3 spans 14 residues. Germline CDR1 reads LNHDA; CDR2 reads SQIVND (reference sequence). The CDR3 sequence: CASSIIGEAETQYF. The CDR3 coding sequence is TGTGCCAGTAGTATAATTGGGGAAGCGGAGACCCAGTACTTC.

To note about this clone: Other DNA sequences in the same sample also yield this CDR3. The chain links TRBV5-4 to TRBJ2-7; 13 bases fit TRBD2. Germline assignment: CDR1 SGHNT and CDR2 YYREEE (reference sequence). CDR3 length: 15 amino acids. With V trimmed by 3 bases and J by 3 bases, 3 bases remained unmatched. The CDR3 nucleotides are TGTGCCAGCAGCTCCCGGACTAGCGGGAGCTACGAGCAGTACTTC. Translating it yields CASSSRTSGSYEQYF.

The chain joins TRBV11-2 to TRBJ2-1; D call uncertain. This CDR3 has 14 residues. Trimming took off 0 bases at V and 9 bases at J, with 12 bases between the two ends. CDR1 and CDR2 from the germline V gene are SGHAT and FQNNGV. DNA for the CDR3: TGTGCCAGCAGCTTAGATCTGTCGGGTCGTGAGCAGTTCTTC. Its translation is CASSLDLSGREQFF.

The rearrangement joins TRBV4-2 to TRBJ1-2; 7 bases agree with TRBD1. The CDR3 contains 13 residues. CDR1 is LGHNA and CDR2 is YNFKEQ in the germline V gene. V lost 5 bases and J lost 8; bases outside the gene matches: 8. The CDR3: CASSLTGSRGYTF. In DNA, the CDR3 is TGTGCCAGCAGCTTGACAGGGTCGAGGGGCTACACCTTC.

The table lists this clone with a count of one. The rearrangement joins TRBV5-6 to TRBJ1-2, with D possibly being TRBD1 (6 bases). The V end lost 4 bases, the J end lost 4 bases, and 14 bases lay between the germline ends. The CDR3 consists of 14 residues. The germline V gene has CDR1 SGHDT and CDR2 YYEEEE. The CDR3 nucleotides read TGTGCCAGCAGCCGGGATACAGGGTTCTATGGCTACACCTTC. Its protein is CASSRDTGFYGYTF.